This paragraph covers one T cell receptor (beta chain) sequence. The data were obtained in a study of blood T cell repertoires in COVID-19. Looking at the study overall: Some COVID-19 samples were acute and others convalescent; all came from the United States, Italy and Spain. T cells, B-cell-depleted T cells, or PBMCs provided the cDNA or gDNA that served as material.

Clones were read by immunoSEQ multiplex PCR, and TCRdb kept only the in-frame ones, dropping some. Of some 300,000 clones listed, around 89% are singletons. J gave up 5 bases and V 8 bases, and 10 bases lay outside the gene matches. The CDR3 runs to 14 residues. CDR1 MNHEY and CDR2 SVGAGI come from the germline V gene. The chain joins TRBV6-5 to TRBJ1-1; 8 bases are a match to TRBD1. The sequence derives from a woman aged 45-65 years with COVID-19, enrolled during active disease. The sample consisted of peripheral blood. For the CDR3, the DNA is TGTGCCAGCGGGGGACAGGTTGGATGGACTGAAGCTTTCTTT. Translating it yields CASGGQVGWTEAFF.